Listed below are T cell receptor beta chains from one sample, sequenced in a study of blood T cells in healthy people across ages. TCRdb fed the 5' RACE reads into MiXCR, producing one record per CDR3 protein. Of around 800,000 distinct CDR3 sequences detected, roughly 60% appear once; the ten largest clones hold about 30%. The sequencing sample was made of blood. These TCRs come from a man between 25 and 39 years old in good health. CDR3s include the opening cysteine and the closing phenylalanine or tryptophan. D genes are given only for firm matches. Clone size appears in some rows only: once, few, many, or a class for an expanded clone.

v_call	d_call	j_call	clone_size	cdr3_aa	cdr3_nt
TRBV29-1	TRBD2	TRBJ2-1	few	CSVDGLALYNEQFF	TGCAGCGTTGACGGACTAGCCTTATACAATGAGCAGTTCTTC
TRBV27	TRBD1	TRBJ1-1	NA	CASRRRTGSFTEAFF	TGTGCCAGCAGGCGTAGGACAGGAAGTTTTACTGAAGCTTTCTTT
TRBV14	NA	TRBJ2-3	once	CASSLERLAGMDTQYF	TGTGCCAGCAGCCTAGAGAGGTTAGCTGGAATGGATACGCAGTATTTT
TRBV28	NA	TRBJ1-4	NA	CASSARVPNEKLFF	TGTGCCAGCAGCGCACGAGTACCTAATGAAAAACTGTTTTTT
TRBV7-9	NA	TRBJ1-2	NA	CASSPQTGFRGYTF	TGTGCCAGCAGCCCGCAAACAGGTTTTCGAGGCTACACCTTC
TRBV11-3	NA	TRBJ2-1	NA	CASSLRWEEQFF	TGTGCCAGCAGCTTACGATGGGAGGAGCAGTTCTTC
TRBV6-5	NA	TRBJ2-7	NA	CATGAMHYEQYF	TGTGCCACCGGTGCTATGCATTACGAGCAGTACTTC
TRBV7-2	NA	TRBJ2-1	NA	CASRWTNNEQFF	TGTGCCAGCAGGTGGACAAACAATGAGCAGTTCTTC
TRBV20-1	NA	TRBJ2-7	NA	CSAKRSSYEQYF	TGCAGTGCTAAGCGGTCATCCTACGAGCAGTACTTC
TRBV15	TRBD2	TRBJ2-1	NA	CATSRPKGLADNEQFF	TGTGCCACCAGCAGACCGAAGGGACTAGCAGACAATGAGCAGTTCTTC
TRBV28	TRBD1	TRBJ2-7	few	CASSLKRTGVGDLYEQYF	TGTGCCAGCAGTTTAAAAAGGACAGGGGTGGGAGACCTCTACGAGCAGTACTTC
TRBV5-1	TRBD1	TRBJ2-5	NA	CASSSGQAQQETQYF	TGCGCCAGCAGCTCGGGACAGGCCCAACAAGAGACCCAGTACTTC
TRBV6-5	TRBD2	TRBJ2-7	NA	CASSYSPSGSYERYF	TGTGCCAGCAGTTACAGTCCTAGCGGCTCCTACGAGCGGTACTTC
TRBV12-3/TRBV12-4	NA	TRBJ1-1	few	CASSPRGGSEAFF	TGTGCCAGCAGTCCCAGGGGAGGCTCTGAAGCTTTCTTT
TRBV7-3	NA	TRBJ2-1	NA	CASSLTATSSYNEQFF	TGTGCCAGCAGCTTAACTGCCACCAGCTCCTACAATGAGCAGTTCTTC
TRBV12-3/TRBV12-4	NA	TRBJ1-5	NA	CASSFSLNQPQHF	TGTGCCAGCAGTTTTAGCCTCAATCAGCCCCAGCATTTT
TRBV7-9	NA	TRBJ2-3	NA	CASSLVGASKAVDTQYF	TGTGCCAGCAGCTTAGTAGGGGCCAGCAAAGCGGTAGATACGCAGTATTTT
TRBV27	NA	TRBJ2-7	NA	CASSLHPGQSYEQYF	TGTGCCAGCAGCCTACACCCTGGACAGTCCTACGAGCAGTACTTC
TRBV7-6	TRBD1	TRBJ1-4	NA	CASSLDRGLEKLFF	TGTGCCAGCAGCTTAGACAGGGGGCTAGAAAAACTGTTTTTT
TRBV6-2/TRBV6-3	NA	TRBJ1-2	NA	CASSYDRKYYGYTF	TGTGCCAGCAGTTACGACAGGAAATACTATGGCTACACCTTC
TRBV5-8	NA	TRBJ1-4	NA	CASSYRTDVNEKLFF	TGTGCCAGCAGCTACCGGACAGACGTTAATGAAAAACTGTTTTTT
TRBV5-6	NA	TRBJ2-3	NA	CASSPSLTRSGRTDTQYF	TGTGCCAGCAGCCCCTCTTTGACTCGATCCGGTAGGACAGATACGCAGTATTTT
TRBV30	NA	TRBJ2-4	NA	CAWKVGGMAIQYF	TGTGCCTGGAAGGTCGGGGGAATGGCCATTCAGTACTTC
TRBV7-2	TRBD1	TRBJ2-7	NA	CAIPAGTGLYEQYF	TGTGCCATTCCTGCCGGGACAGGGTTGTACGAGCAGTACTTC
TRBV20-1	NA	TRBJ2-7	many	CSARDVDPGHQLYEQYF	TGCAGTGCTAGAGATGTCGATCCGGGACACCAACTCTACGAGCAGTACTTC
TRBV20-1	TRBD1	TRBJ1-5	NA	CSASTGANQPQHF	TGCAGTGCCTCGACAGGGGCCAATCAGCCCCAGCATTTT
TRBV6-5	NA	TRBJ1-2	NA	CAGSPRLGNGYTF	TGTGCCGGCAGCCCTCGTCTGGGGAATGGCTACACCTTC
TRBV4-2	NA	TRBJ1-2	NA	CASSQGKGGYGYTF	TGTGCCAGCAGCCAAGGGAAGGGTGGCTATGGCTACACCTTC
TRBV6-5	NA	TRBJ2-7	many	CASSYSGGTTYEQYF	TGTGCCAGCAGTTACTCGGGCGGTACGACCTACGAGCAGTACTTC
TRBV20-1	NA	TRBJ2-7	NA	CSATTVDYEQYF	TGCAGTGCTACCACAGTTGACTACGAGCAGTACTTC
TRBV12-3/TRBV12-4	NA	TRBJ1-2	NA	CASRGSVTVGYTF	TGTGCCAGCAGGGGATCAGTAACGGTTGGCTACACCTTC
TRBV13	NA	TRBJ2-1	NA	CASSTSLDGGLYNEQFF	TGTGCCAGCAGCACTTCTCTGGACGGGGGGCTGTACAATGAGCAGTTCTTC
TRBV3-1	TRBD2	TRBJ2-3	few	CASSHRSGGYTDTQYF	TGTGCCAGCAGCCATCGAAGCGGGGGGTACACAGATACGCAGTATTTT
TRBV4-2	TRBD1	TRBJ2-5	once	CASTTGELRDDEQYF	TGTGCCAGCACTACAGGGGAACTAAGGGACGATGAGCAGTACTTC
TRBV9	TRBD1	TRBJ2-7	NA	CASSDSAGTGPYEQYF	TGTGCCAGCAGCGACTCGGCGGGGACAGGCCCTTACGAGCAGTACTTC
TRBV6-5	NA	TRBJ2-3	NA	CASRTDKAQYF	TGTGCCAGCAGGACGGACAAGGCGCAGTATTTT
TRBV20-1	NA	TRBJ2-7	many	CSARQGYEQYF	TGCAGTGCTCGTCAAGGATACGAGCAGTACTTC
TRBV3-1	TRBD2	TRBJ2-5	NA	CASSQELRTSGRETQYF	TGTGCCAGCAGCCAAGAATTAAGGACTAGCGGAAGGGAGACCCAGTACTTC
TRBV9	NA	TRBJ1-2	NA	CASSVVGAGGYTF	TGTGCCAGCAGCGTAGTAGGGGCTGGAGGCTACACCTTC
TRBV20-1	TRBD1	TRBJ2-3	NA	CSARGDRGSPDTQYF	TGCAGTGCTAGGGGGGACAGGGGGTCGCCAGATACGCAGTATTTT
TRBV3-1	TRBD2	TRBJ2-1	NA	CASSQRLAGCEQFF	TGTGCCAGCAGCCAAAGACTAGCGGGGTGTGAGCAGTTCTTC
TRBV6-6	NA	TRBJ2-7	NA	CASTQDSLSYEQYF	TGTGCCAGCACCCAGGACTCGCTCTCCTACGAGCAGTACTTC
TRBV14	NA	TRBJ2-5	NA	CASSQQYQETQYF	TGTGCCAGCAGCCAGCAGTACCAAGAGACCCAGTACTTC
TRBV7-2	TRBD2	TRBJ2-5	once	CASSLAAGMGQETQYF	TGTGCCAGCAGCCTAGCGGCGGGGATGGGGCAAGAGACCCAGTACTTC
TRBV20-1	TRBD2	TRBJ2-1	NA	CSARGASGGAFNEQFF	TGCAGTGCCAGGGGGGCTAGCGGGGGGGCTTTCAATGAGCAGTTCTTC
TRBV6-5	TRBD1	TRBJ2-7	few	CASSFRQGSYEQYF	TGTGCCAGCAGTTTCAGACAGGGGTCCTACGAGCAGTACTTC
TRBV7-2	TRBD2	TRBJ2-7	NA	CASQPAGVYEQYF	TGTGCCAGCCAACCAGCGGGGGTATACGAGCAGTACTTC
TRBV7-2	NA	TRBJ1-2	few	CASSSLVRGEKGYTF	TGTGCCAGCAGCTCGTTAGTGAGGGGGGAGAAGGGCTACACCTTC
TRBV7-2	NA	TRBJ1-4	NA	CASSLGVGGATNEKLFF	TGTGCCAGCAGCTTAGGGGTAGGGGGGGCGACTAATGAAAAACTGTTTTTT
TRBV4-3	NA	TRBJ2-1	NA	CASEGRGPVDEQFF	TGCGCCAGCGAAGGGCGGGGGCCCGTCGATGAGCAGTTCTTC
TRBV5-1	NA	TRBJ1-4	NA	CASSSDQGATKEKLFF	TGCGCCAGCAGCTCGGATCAGGGAGCAACTAAGGAAAAACTGTTTTTT
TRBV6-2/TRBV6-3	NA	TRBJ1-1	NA	CASSYAMGNLRTEAFF	TGTGCCAGCAGTTACGCGATGGGGAATCTTCGCACTGAAGCTTTCTTT
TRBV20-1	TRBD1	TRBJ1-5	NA	CSARVSRGDQPQHF	TGCAGTGCTAGAGTTAGCAGGGGGGATCAGCCCCAGCATTTT
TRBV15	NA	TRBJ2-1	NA	CATSGNSYNEQFF	TGTGCCACCAGCGGGAACTCCTACAATGAGCAGTTCTTC
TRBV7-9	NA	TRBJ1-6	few	CASSSPTGNSPLHF	TGTGCCAGCAGCTCCCCGACAGGAAATTCACCCCTCCACTTT